The entry that follows covers one T cell receptor beta chain sequence. This clone was recorded only once. The antigen this receptor binds is unknown. Per-nucleotide qualities are absent, and no much larger clonotype sits a single base away. The data were obtained in a study of cytomegalovirus exposure and HLA in healthy donors (TCRdb year 2017). As for the study more broadly: According to a later analysis, the roughly 130 validation repertoires were produced on the same platform as the 600 to 850 repertoires of the first cohort. To predict cytomegalovirus infection status, the study brought together high-throughput TCR immunosequencing, statistical association of individual TCRs with disease status, and machine learning. The aim of the study was to test whether cataloging public T cell receptors could identify signatures of past pathogen exposure. A separate validation cohort of approximately 120 different subjects was used in addition to the roughly 670-subject first cohort. Overall study results and their limits: A later analysis found that TCRs clustered in the first cohort also tended to co-occur in the roughly 120 validation repertoires, with 90% to 95% of cluster scores above 0. The validation cohort had no HLA typing available for a later analysis, so co-occurrence within that cohort was assessed over all 120 or so repertoires. A total of 150 or so TCR beta chains were listed by the study as associated with cytomegalovirus. Three of the identified cytomegalovirus-associated TCR beta chains were confirmed in vitro to be specific for cytomegalovirus antigens. Across donors, most TCR sequences were observed very rarely, whereas some public TCRs were present in many individuals. The authors suggested that the approach could potentially be generalized to other disease states and immunological phenotypes. The classifier was reported to diagnose cytomegalovirus status with high specificity and sensitivity in both the original cohort and the validation cohort.

Libraries were prepared through the immunoSEQ multiplex PCR assay. From the authors' description of their analysis: A statistical classification framework was developed to diagnose cytomegalovirus status using the catalog of TCR beta chain sequences. This is the immuneACCESS table as TCRdb keeps it, with only in-frame sequences that have V and J called. A part of the clones is gone; compared with another copy, unresolved V genes explain less than half, and the rest is unexplained. Clone size and the V and J calls come from that table; the DNA yielded D and trimming. The sample contains about 130,000 clones, 94% of them found a single time. Under 1.5% of the sample comes from the top ten. Separate from the roughly 630-subject first cohort, the validation cohort of 95 to 150 subjects was the group to which the donors belonged. From its cysteine to its phenylalanine, the CDR3 spans 16 amino acids. Left in the record is the CDR3 DNA by itself, 48 bases read in frame from the first base. Trimming at the junction amounts to 0 bases on V and 5 bases on J, and the germline ends lie 16 bases apart. From a lookup of the germline V gene, CDR1 and CDR2 are MNHNS and SASEGT.

This TCR was sampled from a woman aged 18-30 years in good health and CMV-seronegative. The source material was PBMCs. The sequence joins TRBV6-1 to TRBJ1-2; TRBD1 might be the D gene, on 5 matching bases. The DNA sequence is given as TGTGCCAGCAGTGAAGCGCTAAGGGGTGACTGGTATGGCTACACCTTC. Protein translation: CASSEALRGDWYGYTF.